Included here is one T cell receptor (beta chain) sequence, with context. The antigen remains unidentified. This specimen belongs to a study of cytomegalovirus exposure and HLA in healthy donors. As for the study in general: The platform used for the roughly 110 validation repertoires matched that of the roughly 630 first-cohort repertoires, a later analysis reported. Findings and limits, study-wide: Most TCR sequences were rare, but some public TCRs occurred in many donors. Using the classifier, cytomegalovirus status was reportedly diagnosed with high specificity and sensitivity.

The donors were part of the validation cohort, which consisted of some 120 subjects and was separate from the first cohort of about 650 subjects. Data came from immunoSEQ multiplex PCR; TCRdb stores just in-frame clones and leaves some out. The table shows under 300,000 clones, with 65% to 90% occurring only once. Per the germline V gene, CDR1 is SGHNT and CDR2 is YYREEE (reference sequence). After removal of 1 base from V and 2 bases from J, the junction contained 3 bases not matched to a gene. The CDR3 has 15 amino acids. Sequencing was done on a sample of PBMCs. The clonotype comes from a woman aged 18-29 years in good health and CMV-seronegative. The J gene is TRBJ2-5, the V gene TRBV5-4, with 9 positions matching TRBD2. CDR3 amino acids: CASSLRLAGQETQYF. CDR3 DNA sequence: TGTGCCAGCAGCTTGCGTCTAGCGGGACAAGAGACCCAGTACTTC.